Below are 16 T cell receptor beta chains sequenced from a single sample in a study of cytomegalovirus exposure and HLA in healthy donors. Vbeta (60) and Jbeta (13) primers were used in the PCR. Sequenced by immunoSEQ multiplex PCR; TCRdb stores in-frame clones only, minus some. Of roughly 200,000 clones in the sample, less than 80% were seen once. Sequenced input: PBMCs. These receptors were collected from a woman between 35 and 50 years old in good health and CMV-seronegative.

The chain couples TRBV27 to TRBJ1-6; 9 bases match TRBD1. The ends lost 3 bases at V and 7 bases at J; junction bases unmatched: 4. The germline CDR1 and CDR2 sequences are MNHEY and SMNVEV (reference sequence). The CDR3 covers 15 residues. The DNA of the CDR3 is TGTGCCAGCAGTTTGGGGACAGGGATGAATTCACCCCTCCACTTT. As protein: CASSLGTGMNSPLHF.

The chain combines TRBV6-5 with TRBJ1-1; unclear D gene. The CDR3 is 14 residues long. The ends were cut back, 10 bases at V and 1 base at J, with 16 bases in the middle. Germline CDR1 and CDR2: MNHEY and SVGAGI. As DNA, the CDR3 is TGTGCCACCCAGGTCGGAGGGAAGAACACTGAAGCTTTCTTT. Amino acid sequence: CATQVGGKNTEAFF.

V gene TRBV13 combines with J gene TRBJ1-6; D is undetermined. V lost 5 bases and J 8 bases, leaving 19 bases between the germline ends. This CDR3 region has 16 residues. CDR1 PRHDT and CDR2 FYEKMQ come from the germline V gene (reference sequence). CDR3 residues: CASSLPGRSGDSPLHF. CDR3 DNA sequence: TGTGCCAGCAGCCTCCCCGGTAGGTCCGGGGATTCACCCCTCCACTTT. Full variable domain (remainder filled in from reference TRBV13 and TRBJ1-6): AAGVIQSPRHLIKEKRETATLKCYPIPRHDTVYWYQQGPGQDPQFLISFYEKMQSDKGSIPDRFSAQQFSDYHSELNMSSLELGDSALYFCASSLPGRSGDSPLHFGNGTRLTVT.

This clone was recorded once. The CDR3 bases are TGTGCCAGCTCACCTACGGGGACAGGTAACAATGAGCAGTTCTTC. Its protein product is CASSPTGTGNNEQFF. The J gene is TRBJ2-1, the V gene TRBV18, with 8 positions matching TRBD1. Trimming took 3 bases from V and 5 from J; bases not matched to a gene: 6. The length of the CDR3 is 15 residues. Germline CDR1 and CDR2: KGHSH and LQKENI. Supplemented by reference TRBV18 and TRBJ2-1, the full variable domain reads NAGVMQNPRHLVRRRGQEARLRCSPMKGHSHVYWYRQLPEEGLKFMVYLQKENIIDESGMPKERFSAEFPKEGPSILRIQQVVRGDSAAYFCASSPTGTGNNEQFFGPGTRLTVL.

This rearrangement joins TRBV7-2 to TRBJ2-7; no definite D call. The CDR3 length is 14 residues. V dropped 5 bases and J dropped 3 bases, with 14 bases sitting between them. CDR1 SGHTA and CDR2 FQGNSA come from the germline V gene. The CDR3 protein is CASSRLVGFYEQYF. DNA of the CDR3: TGTGCCAGCAGCAGGCTAGTGGGTTTCTACGAGCAGTACTTC.

The chain couples TRBV5-4 to TRBJ1-2; tentative D call: TRBD1 (5 bases). Germline assignment: CDR1 SGHNT and CDR2 YYREEE (reference sequence). The CDR3 is 16 residues long. V shed 0 bases and J shed 6 bases, with 18 bases lying between them. This CDR3 reads CASSLAWGDSGHGYTF. CDR3 nucleotide sequence: TGTGCCAGCAGCTTGGCCTGGGGGGATTCCGGTCATGGCTACACCTTC.

This clone was seen once. CDR3 bases: TGTGCCAGCAGTGAAAGGCGGGGGACAGGGTCTCCTTACGAGCAGTACTTC. This sequence encodes CASSERRGTGSPYEQYF. V gene TRBV6-1 combines with J gene TRBJ2-7, with 9 bases matching TRBD1. Germline V gene sequence: CDR1 MNHNS, CDR2 SASEGT. This CDR3 contains 17 residues. After removal of 2 bases from V and 4 bases from J, the junction contained 12 bases not matched to a gene.

The chain combines TRBV10-2 with TRBJ1-3; D perhaps matches TRBD1 (5 bases). Germline V gene sequence: CDR1 WSHSY, CDR2 SAAADI. This CDR3 contains 13 residues. Trimming shortened V by 6 bases and J by 0 bases, and 6 bases separated the two germline ends. CDR3 residues: CASSQGSGNTIYF. The CDR3 nucleotides are TGCGCCAGCAGCCAGGGCTCTGGAAACACCATATATTTT.

The chain couples TRBV7-2 to TRBJ2-2, with 7 bases matching TRBD2. The CDR3 sequence is 14 residues long. Trimming removed 3 bases from V and 5 bases from J; junction bases left unmatched: 3. CDR1 and CDR2 (germline): SGHTA, FQGNSA. In DNA form, the CDR3 reads TGTGCCAGCAGCTTGGGACTACTGACCGGGGAGCTGTTTTTT. This translates into CASSLGLLTGELFF.

The chain combines TRBV6-1 with TRBJ1-1; D is undetermined. The germline V gene encodes CDR1 MNHNS and CDR2 SASEGT. This CDR3 comprises 14 residues. With 4 bases removed from V and 1 base from J, the gap between germline ends came to 10 bases. For the CDR3, the DNA is TGTGCCAGCAGTGCTCGACAAACGAACACTGAAGCTTTCTTT. Translated, it gives CASSARQTNTEAFF.

The CDR3 loop is CAISESTGGNYGYTF. CDR3 DNA: TGTGCCATCAGTGAGTCAACAGGGGGCAACTATGGCTACACCTTC. The chain has TRBV10-3 and TRBJ1-2; 9 bases agree with TRBD1. Losses at the gene ends were 0 bases for V and 2 bases for J; bases not matched to a gene: 1. The CDR3 runs to 15 residues. CDR1 is ENHRY, CDR2 SYGVKD, per germline.

The CDR3 is CASSPLWTGNTGELFF. The CDR3 DNA sequence: TGTGCCAGCTCACCACTTTGGACAGGGAACACCGGGGAGCTGTTTTTT. The chain has TRBV18 and TRBJ2-2; 7 bases map to TRBD1. The V gene end was trimmed by 1 base and the J gene end by 1 base; junction bases not matched to a gene: 3. Germline-derived CDR1 and CDR2 are KGHSH and LQKENI. The CDR3 runs to 16 residues.

The chain recombines TRBV5-1 with TRBJ2-2; perhaps TRBD1 as D (6 bases). Trimming left V 3 bases short and J 7 bases short, with 7 bases between. CDR1 is SGHRS, CDR2 YFSETQ, per germline. The CDR3 runs 12 residues. The CDR3 sequence: CASSWGLGELFF. The CDR3 DNA reads TGCGCCAGCAGCTGGGGGCTCGGGGAGCTGTTTTTT. The full variable domain, rest sourced from reference TRBV5-1 and TRBJ2-2, is KAGVTQTPRYLIKTRGQQVTLSCSPISGHRSVSWYQQTPGQGLQFLFEYFSETQRNKGNFPGRFSGRQFSNSRSEMNVSTLELGDSALYLCASSWGLGELFFGEGSRLTVL.

This sequence joins TRBV4-2 and TRBJ1-5, with 7 bases identical to TRBD1. This CDR3 region has 16 residues. J was trimmed by 7 bases and V by 0 bases; bases with no gene match: 9. CDR1 LGHNA and CDR2 YNFKEQ come from the germline V gene. The CDR3 DNA follows: TGTGCCAGCAGCCAAGATTTAGGTAGGGGGCGGCAGCCCCAGCATTTT. Its protein is CASSQDLGRGRQPQHF.

The rearrangement joins TRBV5-1 to TRBJ1-2; a weak D match, TRBD1 (6 bases). Germline V CDR1 and CDR2: SGHRS, YFSETQ. The CDR3 consists of 16 residues. The V gene lost 3 bases and the J gene lost 5 bases, with 20 bases spanning the gap. The CDR3 reads CASSYTGLALDYGYTF. The CDR3 DNA reads TGCGCCAGCAGCTATACAGGGCTGGCGCTAGATTATGGCTACACCTTC.

This clone was seen a single time. The chain has TRBV5-1 and TRBJ2-5; TRBD2 matches at 10 bases. The germline V gene encodes CDR1 SGHRS and CDR2 YFSETQ. With 3 bases clipped from V and 1 base from J, the junction kept 0 bases outside the gene matches. CDR3 length: 14 amino acids. CDR3 DNA sequence: TGCGCCAGCAGCTGGACTAGCGGCCAAGAGACCCAGTACTTC. Its translation: CASSWTSGQETQYF.